The 21 T cell receptor beta chains listed next were all sequenced from one sample in a study of breast tumors, draining lymph nodes, adjacent tissues. TCRdb analysed the multiplex PCR reads with MiXCR anew, one entry per CDR3 protein. The sample lists fewer than 300,000 distinct CDR3 sequences; roughly 32% were seen once. Samples came from axillary lymph nodes draining the breast cancer. Input material: axillary lymph node tissue. These receptors originate from a female donor with breast cancer. Some clones in this sample may be carry-over from other donors' samples.

The rearrangement joins TRBV18 to TRBJ1-5; 7 bases line up with TRBD1. The CDR3 contains 17 residues. Germline lookup yields CDR1 KGHSH and CDR2 LQKENI. The trim removed 3 bases at V and 7 bases at J, leaving 15 bases unmatched. DNA for the CDR3: TGTGCCAGCTCACCCTGGTCCTTGGGACAGAGGGACCAGCCCCAGCATTTT. The encoded protein is CASSPWSLGQRDQPQHF.

The rearrangement links TRBV20-1 to TRBJ1-1, with unresolved D. The CDR3 spans 15 residues. V lost 3 bases, J lost 3 bases, and 17 bases lay in between. CDR1 DFQATT and CDR2 SNEGSKA come from the germline V gene (reference sequence). The CDR3 here is CSARASGRGDTEAFF. The CDR3 DNA reads as TGCAGTGCTAGGGCTAGCGGGAGAGGTGACACTGAAGCTTTCTTT.

This clonotype has a count of ten or more. The chain recombines TRBV7-9 with TRBJ1-5, with D perhaps matching TRBD1 (6 bases). Looked up from germline, CDR1 is SEHNR and CDR2 is FQNEAQ (reference sequence). With 5 bases removed from V and 7 bases from J, the gap between germline ends came to 12 bases. This CDR3 contains 13 residues. The CDR3 protein is CASSRGSRQPQHF. The DNA of the CDR3 is TGTGCCAGCAGCAGGGGGTCGAGACAGCCCCAGCATTTT.

This clonotype was recorded many times. This chain links TRBV29-1 with TRBJ2-7; the D gene is possibly TRBD2 (6 bases). Germline V gives CDR1 SQVTM, CDR2 ANQGSEA. CDR3 length: 12 residues. Trimming took off 3 bases at V and 6 bases at J, with 12 bases between the two ends. The CDR3 spells CSVEGGTGEQYF. CDR3 DNA sequence: TGCAGCGTTGAGGGCGGGACGGGCGAGCAGTACTTC.

This clonotype was recorded at least ten times. The genes are TRBV7-9 and TRBJ2-2; 7 bases map to TRBD2. Per germline, CDR1 SEHNR and CDR2 FQNEAQ (reference sequence). V trimming: 5 bases; J trimming: 4 bases; junction bases outside the gene matches: 7. The CDR3 has 15 residues. The CDR3 DNA sequence: TGTGCCAGCAGCCGTCGGCGGGAGAGCACCGGGGAGCTGTTTTTT. This gives the protein CASSRRRESTGELFF.

This clonotype was counted ten times or more. The CDR3: CASSPPLDGAGETQYF. In nucleotides, the CDR3 is TGTGCCAGCAGCCCCCCATTGGATGGGGCCGGAGAGACCCAGTACTTC. The J gene is TRBJ2-5, the V gene TRBV13, with D maybe TRBD1 (5 bases). From germline, CDR1 is PRHDT and CDR2 FYEKMQ (reference sequence). The CDR3 totals 16 residues. V was trimmed by 5 bases and J by 4 bases, leaving 20 bases between them.

This clonotype was seen at least ten times. This chain joins TRBV20-1 and TRBJ2-3, with 14 positions matching TRBD2. The CDR3 is 16 residues long. Germline values: CDR1 DFQATT, CDR2 SNEGSKA (reference sequence). Written as DNA, the CDR3 is TGCAGCGCTGGACTAGCGGGAGGTTCGAGCACAGATACGCAGTATTTT. Its translation: CSAGLAGGSSTDTQYF.

This clonotype occurred many times. The J gene is TRBJ2-1, the V gene TRBV5-1; 12 bases align to TRBD2. Trimming cost V 4 bases and J 8 bases; bases outside gene matches: 7. Germline loops: CDR1 SGHRS, CDR2 YFSETQ. CDR3 length: 15 amino acids. The CDR3 loop reads CASSLTSGGRDEQFF. The CDR3 nucleotides read TGCGCCAGCAGCCTAACTAGCGGGGGGAGGGATGAGCAGTTCTTC.

The table lists this clonotype with many counts. The chain links TRBV14 to TRBJ1-2; no clear D gene. Trimming cost V 3 bases and J 6 bases, with 14 bases left between them. CDR1 is SGHDN and CDR2 is FVKESK in the germline V gene. The CDR3 has 14 residues. CDR3 region: CASSQGRRDNGYTF. The CDR3 DNA is TGTGCCAGCAGCCAGGGGAGGAGAGATAATGGCTACACCTTC.

This clonotype was picked up one time. Since a much larger clone is just one base distant, this may be a read error. This chain connects TRBV5-5 to TRBJ2-1; D call uncertain. V shed 1 base and J shed 6 bases, with 8 bases lying between them. This CDR3 contains 13 residues. CDR1 is SGHKS, CDR2 YYEKEE, per germline (reference sequence). This CDR3 is CASSLIPTNEQFF. In DNA, the CDR3 is TGTGCCAGCAGCTTGATCCCCACCAATGAGCAGTTCTTC.

This clonotype has ten or more counts. V and J are TRBV19 and TRBJ1-2; D is perhaps TRBD1 (6 bases). Trimming stripped 2 bases from V and 8 bases from J, with 12 bases between. This CDR3 spans 13 amino acids. CDR1 and CDR2 from the germline V gene are LNHDA and SQIVND (reference sequence). This CDR3 reads CASSITGGGGYTF. In nucleotides, the CDR3 is TGTGCCAGTAGTATAACGGGGGGCGGCGGCTACACCTTC.

Turning to this clonotype: A much larger clonotype is one base distant, so this may be a read error. The chain carries TRBV27 and TRBJ2-1; possibly TRBD2 for D (5 bases). This CDR3 is built from 16 residues. Germline CDR1 is MNHEY and CDR2 is SMNVEV (reference sequence). In DNA form, the CDR3 reads TGTGCCGGCAGTTTATTCTGGTTGGTGGGAGTGGAAGAGCAGTTCTTC. Protein product: CAGSLFWLVGVEEQFF.

This clonotype was recorded many times. This sequence joins TRBV5-1 and TRBJ1-6; 7 bases agree with TRBD1. The ends lost 4 bases at V and 9 bases at J; junction bases unmatched: 7. There are 14 residues in the CDR3. Germline values: CDR1 SGHRS, CDR2 YFSETQ. The CDR3: CASSPRQGGSPLHF. CDR3 coding DNA: TGCGCCAGCAGCCCCCGACAGGGCGGTTCACCCCTCCACTTT.

V usage is TRBV15 and J usage is TRBJ2-3; 13 nucleotides agree with TRBD2. J gave up 4 bases and V 8 bases, and 15 bases lay outside the gene matches. Germline CDR1 and CDR2: LNHNV and YYDKDF (reference sequence). There are 18 residues in the CDR3. CDR3 nucleotide sequence: TGTGCCACCCGAAGAGGTCCGGGACTAGCGGGAACCGCAGATACGCAGTATTTT. As protein: CATRRGPGLAGTADTQYF.

The sample holds a few counts of this clonotype. This sequence may be a read error, since a much larger clone differs from it by one base. The chain joins TRBV20-1 to TRBJ2-1, with TRBD2 matching over 10 bases. The CDR3 loop spans 14 amino acids. V dropped 3 bases and J dropped 9; count of bases not matched to a gene: 8. Germline CDR1 is DFQATT and CDR2 is SNEGSKA (reference sequence). CDR3 loop: CSARSSGRGTEQFF. CDR3 nucleotide sequence: TGCAGTGCTAGGTCTAGCGGGAGAGGTACTGAGCAGTTCTTC.

This clonotype was seen many times. A much larger clone sits a single nucleotide away, making a read error possible. The CDR3 does not close with the conserved phenylalanine or tryptophan, likely indicating a read error. This sequence joins TRBV20-1 and TRBJ2-5; D is unresolved. This CDR3 has 10 amino acids. Per the germline V gene, CDR1 is DFQATT and CDR2 is SNEGSKA (reference sequence). This CDR3 is CSGHTETQYS. CDR3 bases: TGCAGCGGGCACACAGAGACCCAGTACTCC.

There are many counts of this clonotype. The chain carries TRBV19 and TRBJ2-5; 16 bases are a match to TRBD2. J gave up 1 base and V 6 bases, and 14 bases lay outside the gene matches. There are 20 residues in the CDR3. Germline CDR1 and CDR2: LNHDA and SQIVND (reference sequence). In nucleotides, the CDR3 is TGTGCCAGTAGCCCGGCGGGACTAGCGGGAGGGACTAAATTCCAAGAGACCCAGTACTTC. This gives the protein CASSPAGLAGGTKFQETQYF. The complete variable domain, with remaining parts taken from reference TRBV19 and TRBJ2-5, reads DGGITQSPKYLFRKEGQNVTLSCEQNLNHDAMYWYRQDPGQGLRLIYYSQIVNDFQKGDIAEGYSVSREKKESFPLTVTSAQKNPTAFYLCASSPAGLAGGTKFQETQYFGPGTRLLVL.

On this clonotype: The CDR3 ends on some other residue instead of the conserved phenylalanine or tryptophan, so this is likely a read error. The V and J genes are TRBV7-9 and TRBJ2-5; 7 bases are a match to TRBD1. The CDR3 consists of 17 residues. Germline loops: CDR1 SEHNR, CDR2 FQNEAQ (reference sequence). This chain's CDR3 is CASSLAVSKGAQETQYL. CDR3 sequence (DNA): TGCGCCAGCAGCTTGGCCGTATCAAAGGGGGCCCAAGAGACCCAGTACCTC.

This clonotype was recorded at least ten times. The chain links TRBV6-5 to TRBJ2-2; D ambiguous. CDR3 length: 12 amino acids. The germline V gene encodes CDR1 MNHEY and CDR2 SVGAGI. Trimming took off 8 bases at V and 3 bases at J, with 7 bases between the two ends. The CDR3 nucleotides read TGTGCCAGCCAAACGGACACCGGGGAGCTGTTTTTT. It codes for CASQTDTGELFF.

This clonotype was observed many times. The chain joins TRBV5-1 to TRBJ1-6, with a weak D call TRBD1 (6 bases). Germline loops: CDR1 SGHRS, CDR2 YFSETQ. V dropped 6 bases and J dropped 0 bases, with 16 bases sitting between them. The CDR3 loop spans 17 amino acids. The CDR3 sequence is CASIMTGRSSYNSPLHF. In DNA form, the CDR3 reads TGCGCCAGCATTATGACAGGAAGAAGCTCCTATAATTCACCCCTCCACTTT.

The sample holds many counts of this clonotype. CDR3 coding DNA: TGTGCCAGCAGCTTCGGCGACGAGCAGTACTTC. Encoded protein: CASSFGDEQYF. The V call is TRBV11-3, the J call TRBJ2-7; D not certain. This CDR3 spans 11 amino acids. CDR1 is SGHNT, CDR2 YENEEA, per germline. V was shortened by 3 bases and J by 5 bases, with 5 bases between the two germline ends.